This is a list of T cell receptor beta chains from one sample in a study of shared clonotypes between healthy human individuals. Clones were sequenced by immunoSEQ multiplex PCR, and TCRdb holds only the in-frame ones, with some missing. The sample yields about 1.5 million clones, 98% seen once. Sequenced: naive CD4+ T cells sorted from blood. The receptor source for this set is a man between 25 and 39 years old in good health. CDR3s include the opening cysteine and the closing phenylalanine or tryptophan. A D gene is named only where the DNA matches it firmly. The listing skips clone size in some rows; elsewhere it reads once, few, many or a size class.

NA | TRBJ2-2 | NA | TRBV29-1 | CSVPQPWDTNTGELFF | TGCAGCGTTCCCCAGCCCTGGGATACGAACACCGGGGAGCTGTTTTTT
TRBD1 | TRBJ2-7 | NA | TRBV13 | CASSLGTGRYEQYF | TGTGCCAGCAGTTTAGGGACAGGGCGCTACGAGCAGTACTTC
NA | TRBJ1-1 | NA | TRBV7-2 | CASSLTIRNYMNTEAFF | TGTGCCAGCAGCTTAACGATAAGGAACTACATGAACACTGAAGCTTTCTTT
NA | TRBJ2-7 | NA | TRBV18 | CASSPVLGGQGEQYF | TGTGCCAGCTCACCGGTACTCGGGGGGCAAGGCGAGCAGTACTTC
NA | TRBJ2-2 | NA | TRBV4-3 | CASSQEGAEQRGLFF | TGCGCCAGCAGCCAAGAAGGGGCTGAGCAACGGGGGCTGTTTTTT
NA | TRBJ2-3 | once | TRBV11-2 | CASSQTSASDTQYF | TGTGCCAGCAGCCAGACTTCGGCATCAGATACGCAGTATTTT
TRBD2 | TRBJ2-3 | NA | TRBV7-2 | CASSLSGSPDTQYF | TGTGCCAGCAGCTTAAGCGGGAGCCCAGATACGCAGTATTTT
TRBD2 | TRBJ2-7 | NA | TRBV27 | CASSPGRDLDYEQYF | TGTGCCAGCAGTCCTGGGAGGGACTTAGACTACGAGCAGTACTTC
NA | TRBJ2-1 | NA | TRBV7-9 | CASSSKGGSYNEQFF | TGTGCCAGCAGCTCCAAAGGGGGGTCTTACAATGAGCAGTTCTTC
NA | TRBJ1-2 | NA | TRBV18 | CASSTEGYSYGYTF | TGTGCCAGCTCAACAGAGGGGTATAGCTATGGCTACACCTTC
TRBD1 | TRBJ1-5 | NA | TRBV30 | CAWSAGQGWSNQPQHF | TGTGCCTGGAGTGCGGGACAGGGGTGGAGCAATCAGCCCCAGCATTTT
NA | TRBJ2-2 | NA | TRBV28 | CASSQGRLNTGELFF | TGTGCCAGCAGTCAGGGGCGGCTGAACACCGGGGAGCTGTTTTTT
NA | TRBJ2-5 | NA | TRBV18 | CASSGTWGYQETQYF | TGTGCCAGCTCAGGGACCTGGGGCTACCAAGAGACCCAGTACTTC
NA | TRBJ2-2 | NA | TRBV4-2 | CASSRTGNTGELFF | TGTGCCAGCAGCCGAACAGGGAATACCGGGGAGCTGTTTTTT
NA | TRBJ1-3 | NA | TRBV6-6 | CASRPATEWGNTIYF | TGTGCCAGCAGACCCGCTACAGAGTGGGGAAACACCATATATTTT
NA | TRBJ2-3 | NA | TRBV25-1 | CASSEGARTDTQYF | TGTGCCAGCAGTGAAGGGGCCCGCACAGATACGCAGTATTTT
TRBD2 | TRBJ2-1 | NA | TRBV18 | CASSPLTSGRGNEQFF | TGTGCCAGCTCACCATTGACTAGCGGGAGAGGCAATGAGCAGTTCTTC
NA | TRBJ2-1 | NA | TRBV18 | CASSPLTTNEQFF | TGTGCCAGCTCACCACTCACTACCAATGAGCAGTTCTTC
TRBD1 | TRBJ2-4 | NA | TRBV11-2 | CASSSIVGQIAKNIQYF | TGTGCCAGCAGCTCGATAGTGGGACAGATAGCCAAAAACATTCAGTACTTC
TRBD2 | TRBJ2-7 | NA | TRBV5-4 | CASSFIGTNSYEQYF | TGTGCCAGCAGCTTTATCGGGACTAACTCCTACGAGCAGTACTTC
NA | TRBJ1-5 | NA | TRBV5-5 | CASSLLGSNQPQHF | TGTGCCAGCAGCTTATTGGGTAGCAATCAGCCCCAGCATTTT
NA | TRBJ2-5 | NA | TRBV7-2 | CASSLESGHQETQYF | TGTGCCAGCAGCTTAGAATCAGGGCACCAAGAGACCCAGTACTTC
NA | TRBJ1-1 | NA | TRBV5-1 | CASSPGGEIEAFF | TGCGCCAGCAGCCCCGGGGGGGAGATTGAAGCTTTCTTT
NA | TRBJ2-7 | once | TRBV27 | CASSPQPLAPAYEQYF | TGTGCCAGCAGTCCCCAACCCCTAGCGCCGGCCTACGAGCAGTACTTC
NA | TRBJ2-5 | NA | TRBV9 | CASSPRQPEVQETQYF | TGTGCCAGCAGCCCCCGACAGCCAGAGGTCCAAGAGACCCAGTACTTC
TRBD2 | TRBJ2-5 | NA | TRBV9 | CASSVEPSGETQYF | TGTGCCAGCAGCGTAGAGCCTAGCGGGGAGACCCAGTACTTC
TRBD1 | TRBJ1-1 | NA | TRBV19 | CASSERTGGNTEAFF | TGTGCCAGTAGTGAAAGGACAGGGGGGAATACTGAAGCTTTCTTT
TRBD2 | TRBJ2-5 | NA | TRBV11-2 | CASSSPRLAAKQETQYF | TGTGCCAGCAGCTCCCCTCGGCTAGCGGCCAAACAAGAGACCCAGTACTTC
NA | TRBJ1-5 | NA | TRBV2 | CASKVRVLQPQHF | TGTGCCAGCAAAGTGAGGGTTCTTCAGCCCCAGCATTTT
NA | TRBJ1-1 | NA | TRBV5-4 | CASSFPGNTEAFF | TGTGCCAGCAGCTTCCCAGGGAACACTGAAGCTTTCTTT
NA | TRBJ2-7 | NA | TRBV6-5 | CASRSRPADPYEQYF | TGTGCCAGCAGGAGTCGGCCGGCGGACCCCTACGAGCAGTACTTC
TRBD1 | TRBJ1-2 | NA | TRBV18 | CASSPIALGTGDSYTF | TGTGCCAGCTCACCAATCGCCTTGGGGACAGGGGATAGCTACACCTTC
NA | TRBJ1-2 | NA | TRBV30 | CAWSQGGRYTF | TGTGCCTGGAGCCAGGGCGGACGCTACACCTTC
TRBD2 | TRBJ2-1 | NA | TRBV18 | CASSPITSGGAYNEQFF | TGTGCCAGCTCACCGATAACTAGCGGGGGAGCGTACAATGAGCAGTTCTTC
NA | TRBJ2-1 | NA | TRBV7-8 | CASSLDQFGSYNEQFF | TGTGCCAGCAGCTTAGACCAGTTTGGGTCCTACAATGAGCAGTTCTTC
NA | TRBJ1-2 | once | TRBV28 | CASSWGGRSIGGYTF | TGTGCCAGCAGTTGGGGAGGGAGGTCAATTGGAGGCTACACCTTC
NA | TRBJ2-7 | NA | TRBV7-2 | CASSSYGSGLRGGQYF | TGTGCCAGCAGCTCCTATGGTAGCGGGCTAAGAGGGGGGCAGTACTTC
NA | TRBJ2-2 | NA | TRBV5-1 | CASSLRGNIGGELFF | TGCGCCAGCAGCTTGCGTGGGAATATTGGCGGGGAGCTGTTTTTT
NA | TRBJ1-5 | NA | TRBV7-8 | CASSLSWGPGNQPQHF | TGTGCCAGCAGCTTATCCTGGGGTCCTGGCAATCAGCCCCAGCATTTT
NA | TRBJ1-1 | NA | TRBV5-4 | CASSLDPIGTEAFF | TGTGCCAGCAGCTTGGACCCCATTGGCACTGAAGCTTTCTTT
TRBD2 | TRBJ2-2 | NA | TRBV6-5 | CASRAGTSGTGELFF | TGTGCCAGCAGGGCCGGGACTAGCGGGACCGGGGAGCTGTTTTTT
NA | TRBJ2-3 | NA | TRBV11-2 | CASSLDRGAADTQYF | TGTGCCAGCAGCTTAGATCGCGGAGCCGCAGATACGCAGTATTTT
TRBD1 | TRBJ2-1 | NA | TRBV5-6 | CASSVDRGHTHRFF | TGTGCCAGCAGTGTGGACAGGGGGCACACTCATAGGTTCTTC
NA | TRBJ1-5 | NA | TRBV28 | CASSLFTVYSNQPQHF | TGTGCCAGCAGTTTGTTCACAGTTTATAGCAATCAGCCCCAGCATTTT
NA | TRBJ2-7 | NA | TRBV6-5 | CASSPSPGGYEQYF | TGTGCCAGCAGTCCCTCTCCGGGCGGATATGAGCAGTACTTC